These 21 T cell receptor beta chains share one sample of origin, sequenced in a study of T-cell reconstitution after alpha-beta-depleted transplantation in children. Library preparation (for TCRbeta) was performed with unique molecular identifiers. TCRdb ran MiXCR on the PCR reads and lists one entry per CDR3 protein. The sample lists around 600,000 distinct CDR3 sequences; about 15% were seen once. Sample: PBMCs from the stem cell graft donor, taken from the stem cell graft. The origin of the receptors is a human donor who donated a stem cell graft to a child with acute myeloid leukemia.

This chain uses TRBV27 with TRBJ2-7; D unresolved. The germline V gene has CDR1 MNHEY and CDR2 SMNVEV (reference sequence). This CDR3 contains 13 residues. Trimming removed 6 bases at V and 4 bases at J, with 13 bases between. CDR3 sequence: CASSPTFGYEQYF. The CDR3 DNA reads TGTGCCAGCAGCCCAACTTTCGGATACGAGCAGTACTTC.

With respect to this clonotype: This may be a read error: a much more frequent sequence differs by one nucleotide. The rearrangement uses TRBV6-2 or TRBV6-3 and TRBJ2-1, with 12 bases identical to TRBD1. The CDR3 sequence is 14 residues long. CDR1 is MNHEY and CDR2 is SVGEGT in the germline V gene. This chain's CDR3 is CASKGTGGYNDQFF. CDR3 sequence (DNA): TGTGCCAGCAAAGGGACAGGGGGCTACAATGACCAGTTCTTC.

This clonotype came up a few times. The chain has TRBV25-1 and TRBJ2-1; 7 nucleotides match TRBD1. Germline V gives CDR1 MGHDK, CDR2 SYGVNS. Trimming at V came to 6 bases and at J to 8 bases, leaving 16 bases not matched to a gene. The CDR3 runs to 16 residues. The CDR3 loop is CASSGIGGPRLDEQFF. The CDR3, as DNA: TGTGCCAGCAGCGGGATAGGGGGCCCGAGATTAGATGAGCAGTTCTTC.

Ten or more counts support this clonotype. The chain carries TRBV6-2 or TRBV6-3 and TRBJ1-2, with D unresolved. Trimming left V 10 bases short and J 0 bases short, with 9 bases between. This CDR3 is 12 amino acids long. CDR1 and CDR2 (germline): MNHEY, SVGEGT. The CDR3, as DNA: TGTGCCACCGGTGGGGCTAACTATGGCTACACCTTC. As protein: CATGGANYGYTF.

This clonotype came up a few times. The rearrangement joins TRBV20-1 to TRBJ2-7; D ambiguous. The CDR3 is 13 residues long. Germline assignment: CDR1 DFQATT and CDR2 SNEGSKA (reference sequence). Trimming removed 3 bases at V and 4 bases at J, with 13 bases between. This chain's CDR3 is CSASDGRTYEQYV. In DNA form, the CDR3 reads TGCAGTGCTAGCGATGGACGGACGTACGAGCAGTACGTC.

The chain couples TRBV6-2 or TRBV6-3 to TRBJ1-1; 9 positions agree with TRBD1. This CDR3 is built from 15 residues. Germline lookup yields CDR1 MNHEY and CDR2 SVGEGT. V lost 5 bases, J lost 5 bases, and 9 bases stayed unmatched. The CDR3 reads CASSMGQGLRTEAFF. CDR3 sequence (DNA): TGTGCCAGCAGTATGGGACAGGGTTTGAGGACTGAAGCTTTCTTT.

The rearrangement uses TRBV3-1 and TRBJ2-1; D is ambiguous. The CDR3 consists of 13 residues. Trimming pared 0 bases from V and 5 bases from J, leaving 5 bases between. CDR1 and CDR2 (germline): LGHDT, YNNKEL (reference sequence). CDR3 protein: CASSQDANNEQFF. The CDR3, as DNA: TGTGCCAGCAGCCAAGATGCGAACAATGAGCAGTTCTTC.

In its sample, this clonotype was seen many times. This chain joins TRBV29-1 and TRBJ2-5; maybe TRBD2 (6 bases). V gave up 2 bases and J gave up 2 bases, with 9 bases separating them. The CDR3 runs to 13 residues. CDR1 is SQVTM, CDR2 ANQGSEA, per germline. DNA of the CDR3: TGCAGCGTTGAATGGGGGGTTCAAGAGACCCAGTACTTC. It codes for CSVEWGVQETQYF.

This clonotype was picked up a small number of times. This chain connects TRBV12-5 to TRBJ2-7; TRBD1 matches 11 bases. The J segment lost 10 bases and the V segment lost 1 base, leaving 12 bases of the junction unmatched. This CDR3 contains 16 residues. Per germline, CDR1 LGHNT and CDR2 FRNRAP. The CDR3 here is CASGLDGQGAIAKQYF. The CDR3 DNA follows: TGTGCTAGTGGTTTGGACGGACAGGGGGCAATCGCGAAACAGTACTTC. The whole variable domain, filled in from reference TRBV12-5 and TRBJ2-7, reads DARVTQTPRHKVTEMGQEVTMRCQPILGHNTVFWYRQTMMQGLELLAYFRNRAPLDDSGMPKDRFSAEMPDATLATLKIQPSEPRDSAVYFCASGLDGQGAIAKQYFGPGTRLTVT.

Ten or more counts support this clonotype. This sequence joins TRBV10-3 and TRBJ2-5; a possible D gene is TRBD2 (6 bases). CDR3 length: 14 amino acids. V was pared by 3 bases and J by 5 bases, with 13 bases between. The germline gives CDR1 ENHRY, CDR2 SYGVKD. The CDR3 DNA follows: TGTGCCATCAGTGACTTGGATGGAGGGGAGACCCAGTACTTC. This encodes CAISDLDGGETQYF.

The chain employs TRBV2 and TRBJ2-1; 7 bases fit TRBD2. V dropped 8 bases and J dropped 2; count of bases not matched to a gene: 9. From germline, CDR1 is SNHLY and CDR2 FYNNEI. The CDR3 runs to 15 residues. The DNA for the CDR3 is TGTGCCAGCGTAGAACCGGCGGGGGCCTACAATGAGCAGTTCTTC. This sequence encodes CASVEPAGAYNEQFF.

This clonotype was counted a few times. The CDR3 protein is CASSIAGLGETQYF. The CDR3 region has the DNA TGTGCCAGCAGCATAGCGGGACTGGGAGAGACCCAGTACTTC. The rearrangement joins TRBV27 to TRBJ2-5; 8 bases agree with TRBD2. Trimming at V came to 6 bases and at J to 4 bases, leaving 7 bases not matched to a gene. Per germline, CDR1 MNHEY and CDR2 SMNVEV (reference sequence). The CDR3 has 14 residues.

This clonotype was observed at least ten times. The V call is TRBV20-1, the J call TRBJ1-2, with D possibly TRBD1 on 5 matching bases. Per germline, CDR1 DFQATT and CDR2 SNEGSKA (reference sequence). There are 14 residues in the CDR3. The V and J ends lost 0 bases and 4 bases respectively, with 12 bases between them. CDR3 DNA: TGCAGTGCTAGAGATTTCCAGGGTACCTATGGCTACACCTTC. Residues: CSARDFQGTYGYTF.

Only a few counts were recorded for this clonotype. This chain connects TRBV30 to TRBJ1-1; no reliable D call. The CDR3 is made up of 15 amino acids. V lost 4 bases and J 1 base, leaving 16 bases between the germline ends. In germline, CDR1 is GTSNPN, CDR2 SVGIG (reference sequence). The CDR3 loop reads CAWTLHGAGNTEAFF. The CDR3 DNA follows: TGTGCCTGGACTTTACATGGAGCGGGGAACACTGAAGCTTTCTTT.

This clonotype was detected only a few times. The gene calls are TRBV4-1 and TRBJ2-1; perhaps TRBD1 as D (6 bases). The CDR3 covers 14 residues. Between the trimmed V and J ends, which lost 4 bases and 5 bases, there was a span of 12 bases. Germline values: CDR1 MGHRA, CDR2 YSYEKL. CDR3 sequence: CASSPWGQDNEQFF. The CDR3 DNA reads as TGCGCCAGCAGCCCTTGGGGACAAGACAATGAGCAGTTCTTC.

The rearrangement joins TRBV9 to TRBJ1-6; D gene ambiguous. This CDR3 contains 14 residues. Between the trimmed V and J ends, which lost 3 bases and 8 bases, there was a span of 12 bases. The germline V gene has CDR1 SGDLS and CDR2 YYNGEE. The CDR3 nucleotides are TGTGCCAGCAGCGAAGCGACGTCATATTCACCCCTCCACTTT. Translated, it gives CASSEATSYSPLHF.

This clonotype was counted a few times. This sequence joins TRBV9 and TRBJ2-1; TRBD1 matches at 8 bases. The CDR3 spans 14 residues. The germline V gene has CDR1 SGDLS and CDR2 YYNGEE. V trimming: 1 base; J trimming: 8 bases; junction bases outside the gene matches: 5. DNA of the CDR3: TGTGCCAGCAGCGTAAGGACAGGGATGGATGAGCAGTTCTTC. Its translation: CASSVRTGMDEQFF.

On this clonotype itself: This clone may be a read error of a much larger clone one base away. The chain couples TRBV20-1 to TRBJ2-1, with D perhaps matching TRBD1 (7 bases). Germline CDR1 is DFQATT and CDR2 is SNEGSKA (reference sequence). There are 14 residues in the CDR3. Trimming stripped 5 bases from V and 8 bases from J, with 19 bases between. This chain's CDR3 is CSADSRGARDEQFF. The CDR3 nucleotides read TGCAGTGCTGATAGCAGGGGGGCTAGGGATGAGCAGTTCTTC.

This chain links TRBV27 with TRBJ1-5; 8 bases map to TRBD1. V was pared by 5 bases and J by 7 bases, with 7 bases of the junction left unmatched. Germline CDR1 MNHEY, CDR2 SMNVEV (reference sequence). The CDR3 has 14 amino acids. The CDR3 nucleotides are TGTGCCAGCAGTATTGGACAGGGAACCCAGCCCCAGCATTTT. Its protein is CASSIGQGTQPQHF.

This clonotype occurred many times. The chain has TRBV4-3 and TRBJ2-1; D remains unclear. The CDR3 contains 20 residues. Germline-derived CDR1 and CDR2 are LGHNA and YSLEER. V was trimmed by 0 bases and J by 0 bases, leaving 21 bases between them. The CDR3 sequence: CASSQDRDRRLQGSYNEQFF. CDR3 nucleotides: TGCGCCAGCAGCCAAGACCGAGATAGGAGACTCCAAGGCTCCTACAATGAGCAGTTCTTC.

This clonotype was observed many times. The chain uses TRBV6-5 and TRBJ2-7; D not certain. V was pared by 2 bases and J by 3 bases, with 11 bases between. Per germline, CDR1 MNHEY and CDR2 SVGAGI. The CDR3 totals 14 residues. This CDR3 reads CASSYVALNYEQYF. CDR3 coding DNA: TGTGCCAGCAGTTACGTCGCACTTAACTACGAGCAGTACTTC.